The source of this T cell receptor (beta chain) is a study of CD8+ T cells in alopecia areata. Looking at the study overall: Approximately 7-10-week-old female C3H/HeJ mice were grafted with skin from spontaneously alopecic 6-12-month-old C3H/HeJ graft donors. Study observations and caveats: Lesional scalp, especially alopecia totalis/universalis, showed higher clonality than normal scalp. In patients, TCRs were shared less clearly than in mice, and HLA may possibly be involved. Scalp sample data also include resident alphabeta T cells from normal skin.

As the sequencing template, cDNA was produced by extracting RNA and reverse transcribing it. Profiled with immunoSEQ multiplex PCR; TCRdb holds only in-frame clones, not every one. The profile covers some 120,000 clones, none occurring a single time. A word on this clone: Its matching antigen is unknown. Genes and germline are mouse. The read ends 4 residues before the CDR3 terminus; that terminus is restored from the germline J gene.

The ends were cut back, 0 bases at V and 2 bases at J, with 10 bases in the middle. Germline loops: CDR1 NNHDY, CDR2 SYVADS. This CDR3 has 15 amino acids. The sample consisted of lesional skin. This clonotype was obtained from a C3H/HeJ mouse with alopecia areata. The strain's MHC: H2-k. The chain employs TRBV13-3 and TRBJ2-4, with D tentatively TRBD1 (6 bases). The sequenced part of the CDR3 DNA is TGTGCCAGCAGTGATGCGGGGGACAATCAAAAC. Its protein is CASSDAGDNQN. The full CDR3 protein is CASSDAGDNQNTLYF.